The next 23 T cell receptor beta chains were all read from a single sample in a study of blood T cell repertoires in COVID-19. The table came from immunoSEQ multiplex PCR; TCRdb's copy has only in-frame clones and leaves some out. The sample has 270,000 or so clones, 83% seen once. Material: peripheral blood. The receptors here all came from a woman aged 50 to 65 who had recovered from COVID-19.

This chain joins TRBV14 and TRBJ1-2; D is perhaps TRBD1 (5 bases). The CDR3 totals 14 residues. Trimming removed 0 bases from V and 8 bases from J, with 13 bases in between. The germline gives CDR1 SGHDN, CDR2 FVKESK. The CDR3 sequence is CASSQDRGRSGYTF. The CDR3 DNA reads as TGTGCCAGCAGCCAAGACCGGGGGAGGAGCGGCTACACCTTC.

This sequence joins TRBV28 and TRBJ1-1, with unresolved D. The germline V and J ends were trimmed by 7 bases and 1 base, with 19 bases remaining between them. CDR3 length: 16 amino acids. Germline V gives CDR1 MDHEN, CDR2 SYDVKM. CDR3 bases: TGTGCCAGCACCCCTCCCGGGAAGTCGGGGAACACTGAAGCTTTCTTT. Amino acids: CASTPPGKSGNTEAFF.

The chain carries TRBV7-3 and TRBJ2-2; D not resolved. Trimming stripped 4 bases from V and 1 base from J, with 10 bases between. This CDR3 has 15 amino acids. Per germline, CDR1 SGHTA and CDR2 FQGTGA. This CDR3 reads CASSSGRLNTGELFF. The CDR3 nucleotides read TGTGCCAGCAGCTCAGGCCGTTTGAACACCGGGGAGCTGTTTTTT.

The chain has TRBV7-9 and TRBJ1-6; 8 bases line up with TRBD1. This CDR3 contains 19 residues. Germline CDR1 is SEHNR and CDR2 is FQNEAQ (reference sequence). V shed 1 base, J shed 2 bases, and the junction held 10 bases outside the gene matches. Written as DNA, the CDR3 is TGTGCCAGCAGCTTAGATCGGACAGGGAGGAGGACCTATAATTCACCCCTCCACTTT. This encodes CASSLDRTGRRTYNSPLHF. The full variable domain, completed using reference TRBV7-9 and TRBJ1-6, is DTGVSQNPRHKITKRGQNVTFRCDPISEHNRLYWYRQTLGQGPEFLTYFQNEAQLEKSRLLSDRFSAERPKGSFSTLEIQRTEQGDSAMYLCASSLDRTGRRTYNSPLHFGNGTRLTVT.

The V gene is TRBV6-2 or TRBV6-3, the J gene TRBJ2-1; 8 bases match TRBD1. The CDR3 sequence is 17 residues long. Per the germline V gene, CDR1 is MNHEY and CDR2 is SVGEGT. The V segment lost 5 bases and the J segment 1 base; nucleotides outside the gene matches: 10. The CDR3 region is CASSNPGGQASYNEQFF. Here the CDR3 DNA reads TGTGCCAGCAGTAACCCCGGGGGACAGGCATCCTACAATGAGCAGTTCTTC.

V and J are TRBV13 and TRBJ2-7; possible D gene TRBD1, 6 bases. The ends were cut back, 5 bases at V and 2 bases at J, with 13 bases in the middle. The length of the CDR3 is 14 residues. CDR1 is PRHDT and CDR2 is FYEKMQ in the germline V gene (reference sequence). The CDR3 loop reads CASSLSGTPYEQYF. The CDR3 DNA reads as TGTGCCAGCAGCCTATCCGGGACACCCTACGAGCAGTACTTC.

This chain uses TRBV4-3 with TRBJ1-3; D might be TRBD1 (6 bases). Per germline, CDR1 LGHNA and CDR2 YSLEER. Trimming removed 2 bases from V and 4 bases from J, with 18 bases in between. The length of the CDR3 is 17 residues. CDR3 DNA sequence: TGCGCCAGCAGCCAATCCTCGGACAGATTGTCCGGAAACACCATATATTTT. Protein sequence: CASSQSSDRLSGNTIYF.

The chain couples TRBV5-4 to TRBJ1-1; a weak D match, TRBD1 (6 bases). CDR1 is SGHNT, CDR2 YYREEE, per germline (reference sequence). CDR3 size: 16 residues. The V gene lost 6 bases and the J gene lost 0 bases, with 18 bases spanning the gap. The CDR3 nucleotides are TGTGCCAGCACCCGGGGGGGCTTTTGGGTGAACACTGAAGCTTTCTTT. Amino acids: CASTRGGFWVNTEAFF.

The chain joins TRBV3-1 (or the pseudogene TRBV3-2) to TRBJ1-1, with D possibly matching TRBD1 (6 bases). V was cut by 4 bases and J by 1 base, with 13 bases left in between. The CDR3 consists of 15 residues. CDR1 is LGHDT, CDR2 YNNKEL, per germline (reference sequence). CDR3: CASSPVVGANTEAFF. The CDR3 DNA is TGTGCCAGCAGCCCGGTAGTGGGGGCGAACACTGAAGCTTTCTTT.

This clone was seen once. The rearrangement links TRBV7-3 to TRBJ2-1, with D possibly TRBD2 on 5 matching bases. From germline, CDR1 is SGHTA and CDR2 FQGTGA. V lost 2 bases to trimming and J lost 0 bases, with 8 bases between them. CDR3 size: 15 residues. The CDR3, as DNA: TGTGCCAGCAGCTTAGAGCGGAACTCCTACAATGAGCAGTTCTTC. It codes for CASSLERNSYNEQFF.

This chain uses TRBV4-3 with TRBJ2-7, with TRBD2 matching 11 bases. Germline trimming cut 4 bases from V and 4 bases from J; bases unmatched to any gene: 3. The V gene's germline CDR1 is LGHNA and CDR2 YSLEER. The CDR3 is 14 amino acids. The DNA of the CDR3 is TGCGCCAGCAGCCTAACTAGCGGGAGTTACGAGCAGTACTTC. This codes for CASSLTSGSYEQYF.

The chain is built from TRBV28 and TRBJ2-7; possible D gene TRBD1, 6 bases. Germline CDR1 MDHEN, CDR2 SYDVKM. The CDR3 extends over 15 amino acids. Trimming cost V 4 bases and J 1 base, with 14 bases left between them. CDR3: CASSSYYRASYEQYF. In DNA, the CDR3 is TGTGCCAGCAGTTCTTACTACAGGGCGTCCTACGAGCAGTACTTC.

The gene calls are TRBV7-3 and TRBJ2-5, with a weak D call TRBD2 (7 bases). The CDR3 totals 18 residues. Germline CDR1 and CDR2: SGHTA and FQGTGA. The V gene lost 2 bases and the J gene lost 6 bases, with 25 bases spanning the gap. CDR3 in DNA: TGTGCCAGCAGCTTAGGGTCGGGCGCGGGGGCCCACCTTCAGACCCAGTACTTC. Residues: CASSLGSGAGAHLQTQYF. Full variable domain (remainder filled in from reference TRBV7-3 and TRBJ2-5): GAGVSQTPSNKVTEKGKYVELRCDPISGHTALYWYRQSLGQGPEFLIYFQGTGAADDSGLPNDRFFAVRPEGSVSTLKIQRTERGDSAVYLCASSLGSGAGAHLQTQYFGPGTRLLVL.

The chain is built from TRBV30 and TRBJ1-2; D is ambiguous. The CDR3 sequence is 11 residues long. Germline CDR1 is GTSNPN and CDR2 is SVGIG (reference sequence). V lost 8 bases to trimming and J lost 4 bases, with 11 bases between them. CDR3 bases: TGTGCCCTCGTCGGGGTCTATGGCTACACCTTC. Its translation is CALVGVYGYTF.

The J gene is TRBJ2-7, the V gene TRBV5-4, with a tentative D call TRBD1 (6 bases). The CDR3 spans 14 residues. Trimming stripped 2 bases from V and 0 bases from J, with 9 bases between. CDR1 and CDR2 from the germline V gene are SGHNT and YYREEE (reference sequence). The CDR3 loop reads CASSLQGSSYEQYF. For the CDR3, the DNA is TGTGCCAGCAGCTTACAGGGTTCCTCCTACGAGCAGTACTTC.

The gene calls are TRBV30 and TRBJ2-3; 11 positions match TRBD2. The CDR3 has 15 residues. The trim removed 1 base at V and 1 base at J, leaving 1 base unmatched. Germline-derived CDR1 and CDR2 are GTSNPN and SVGIG (reference sequence). Here the CDR3 reads CAWSEGLAGTDTQYF. CDR3 nucleotides: TGTGCCTGGAGTGAGGGACTAGCGGGCACAGATACGCAGTATTTT.

The gene calls are TRBV28 and TRBJ1-4; 9 positions match TRBD1. J lost 8 bases, V lost 5 bases, and 9 bases had no gene match. The CDR3 runs 15 residues. Per the germline V gene, CDR1 is MDHEN and CDR2 is SYDVKM. The CDR3 bases are TGTGCCAGCAGTCCCCCGGGACAGGGCGGGGAAAAACTGTTTTTT. Encoded protein: CASSPPGQGGEKLFF.

About this clone: The DNA is left out, because the CDR3 cannot be placed on it with certainty; the CDR3 is given as TCRdb lists it. This chain connects TRBV20-1 to TRBJ1-2; TRBD1, the D gene given by the table, was not confirmed from the DNA. Germline assignment: CDR1 DFQATT and CDR2 SNEGSKA (reference sequence). The CDR3 extends over 15 residues, inclusive of both ends. The CDR3 is CSASFFGSSFYGYTF.

This clone was recorded once. J is TRBJ2-3 and V is TRBV9; the D gene is possibly TRBD1 (5 bases). The CDR3 covers 14 residues. From germline, CDR1 is SGDLS and CDR2 YYNGEE. Trimming took off 3 bases at V and 6 bases at J, with 14 bases between the two ends. DNA of the CDR3: TGTGCCAGCAGCGCAGGGTTTGATACGGATACGCAGTATTTT. This codes for CASSAGFDTDTQYF.

The chain links TRBV7-3 to TRBJ2-1; 7 bases are shared with TRBD2. V was pared by 5 bases and J by 6 bases, with 13 bases of the junction left unmatched. CDR1 is SGHTA, CDR2 FQGTGA, per germline. The CDR3 contains 16 residues. The CDR3 protein is CASSLDSGSPSNEQFF. The CDR3 nucleotides read TGTGCCAGCAGCCTCGATAGCGGGTCCCCCTCCAATGAGCAGTTCTTC.

V gene TRBV7-9 combines with J gene TRBJ2-3; 9 bases agree with TRBD1. V shed 4 bases, J shed 3 bases, and the junction held 2 bases outside the gene matches. The CDR3 length is 14 residues. Per germline, CDR1 SEHNR and CDR2 FQNEAQ (reference sequence). The CDR3 here is CASSSGQGTDTQYF. CDR3 DNA sequence: TGTGCCAGCAGCTCAGGACAGGGGACAGATACGCAGTATTTT.

The CDR3 sequence is CASSLSTGPNEKLFF. The CDR3 nucleotides are TGTGCCAGCAGTTTATCAACAGGCCCTAATGAAAAACTGTTTTTT. V usage is TRBV27 and J usage is TRBJ1-4, with D possibly TRBD1 on 5 matching bases. This CDR3 region has 15 residues. Per germline, CDR1 MNHEY and CDR2 SMNVEV (reference sequence). Trimming shortened V by 0 bases and J by 3 bases, and 8 bases separated the two germline ends. The whole variable domain, remainder taken from reference TRBV27 and TRBJ1-4, is EAQVTQNPRYLITVTGKKLTVTCSQNMNHEYMSWYRQDPGLGLRQIYYSMNVEVTDKGDVPEGYKVSRKEKRNFPLILESPSPNQTSLYFCASSLSTGPNEKLFFGSGTQLSVL.

About this clone: The same CDR3 arises from other DNA sequences in this sample as well. The CDR3 is CASSFQGGYGYTF. The CDR3 DNA is TGTGCCAGCAGTTTCCAGGGAGGCTATGGCTACACCTTC. V is TRBV28 and J is TRBJ1-2; the D gene is possibly TRBD1 (5 bases). The ends were cut back, 3 bases at V and 4 bases at J, with 9 bases in the middle. Per the germline V gene, CDR1 is MDHEN and CDR2 is SYDVKM. CDR3 length: 13 residues.